The T cell receptor beta chain described here comes from a study of shared clonotypes between healthy human individuals. General observations from the study: Owing to a small donor count, the genetic and exposure-history diversity represented was limited.

Germline lookup yields CDR1 GTSNPN and CDR2 SVGIG (reference sequence). V gave up 2 bases and J gave up 3 bases, with 11 bases separating them. CDR3 length: 13 amino acids. For this clone: The antigen remains undetermined.

Genomic DNA came from roughly 84 million PBMCs in unsorted samples. How the authors handled the data: ImmunoSEQ output lacked quality scores and full-length reads, limiting matched filtering. Clones were read by immunoSEQ multiplex PCR, and TCRdb kept only the in-frame ones, dropping some. The V and J calls and the clone size are those of that table, but D and trimming were determined from the DNA. The sample lists about 460,000 clones, approximately 77% occurring once. Sequencing input: PBMCs. The receptor comes from a woman aged 40 to 49 in good health. Some clones in this sample may be carry-over from other donors' samples. The V call is TRBV30, the J call TRBJ2-7, with D hard to call. CDR3 sequence reads: CAWSFEDRYEQYF. DNA for the CDR3: TGTGCCTGGAGTTTCGAGGACCGCTACGAGCAGTACTTC.